The clone carrying this TCR beta chain was counted between two and nine times. These data belong to a study of T cells in Graves' hyperthyroidism and ophthalmopathy. It was RNA transcripts that yielded the amplified TCR beta CDR3 regions. First-round RT-PCR of the TCR CDR3 relied on the HTBI primer set. TCRdb re-called the multiplex PCR reads with MiXCR, one entry per CDR3 protein. The repertoire holds 750,000 to 900,000 distinct CDR3 sequences, with 38% as singletons. Germline lookup yields CDR1 SGHRS and CDR2 YFSETQ. V gave up 1 base and J gave up 4 bases; unmatched junction bases: 13. The length of the CDR3 is 17 residues. Graves' hyperthyroidism without ophthalmopathy progression within 18 months was termed stable. Newly diagnosed hyperthyroidism patients aged 18 to 65 years had disease lasting under 2 months. Source material for PBMCs was over 8 ml fresh peripheral blood.

This chain connects TRBV5-1 to TRBJ2-7, with 8 bases matching TRBD2. The sequence derives from a man younger than 35 with Graves' hyperthyroidism. Sequencing was performed on blood. DNA of the CDR3: TGCGCCAGCAGCTTGAGATCGCGTAGCGGGGAAGGGTACGAGCAGTACTTC. It yields the protein CASSLRSRSGEGYEQYF.